Only a few counts were recorded for the clone carrying this T cell receptor (beta chain). Its antigen is still unknown. The CDR3 length is 14 residues. Germline V gene data show CDR1 as MNHEY and CDR2 as SVGEGT. Between the trimmed V and J ends, which lost 2 bases and 3 bases, there was a span of 10 bases. This entry is derived from a study of T cell repertoires in cytomegalovirus infection. Study in general: Matching HLA type and CMV infection were both indicated by public TCR beta signatures.

Using its own MiXCR run on the reads, TCRdb lists one record per CDR3 protein. The sample holds around 360,000 distinct CDR3 sequences, roughly 36% seen once. The chain has TRBV6-2 or TRBV6-3 and TRBJ1-2; possible D gene TRBD1, 6 bases. This receptor was obtained from a human donor in good health (CMV status not recorded). Some clones in this sample may be carry-over from other donors' samples. Sequenced here: cultured PBMCs, sampled from culture after CMV antigen stimulation. The CDR3 DNA reads as TGTGCCAGCAGTTACCGGACAGTCTACTATGGCTACACCTTC. Amino acid sequence: CASSYRTVYYGYTF.